Listed below are T cell receptor beta chains from one sample, sequenced in a study of OX40 agonist ivuxolimab in advanced cancers. The repertoire was sequenced with immunoSEQ multiplex PCR; TCRdb's copy has only in-frame clones and lacks some. The sample lists more than 85,000 clones; approximately 90% were seen once. The sample was CD4+ or CD8+ T cells sorted from blood, taken in a trial of the OX40 agonist ivuxolimab. The receptors originated from an adult with an advanced solid tumor such as melanoma, head and neck, liver or kidney cancer. Both conserved end residues are part of each CDR3. The order of the fields is J gene, V gene, D gene, clone size, CDR3 DNA, CDR3 protein. A D gene is named only where the DNA matches it firmly. Clone sizes are given selectively: once, few, many, or a class where the clone is expanded.

>TRBJ2-7|TRBV6-6|TRBD2|NA
TGTGCCAGCAGTTACATAGCGGGAAATGCCTACGAGCAGTACTTC
CASSYIAGNAYEQYF
>TRBJ2-7|TRBV12-5|NA|NA
TGTGCTAGTGTCAAACTGAGCTCCTACGAGCAGTACTTC
CASVKLSSYEQYF
>TRBJ2-7|TRBV4-1|NA|NA
TGCGCCAGCAGCCAAGCGGAGGAGGGGTACGAGCAGTACTTC
CASSQAEEGYEQYF
>TRBJ2-7|TRBV4-2|TRBD2|NA
TGTGCCAGCAGCCAGAGCGGGGGATGGGAGCAGTACTTC
CASSQSGGWEQYF
>TRBJ2-5|TRBV18|NA|NA
TGTGCCAGCTCACCACAGGTCGGCAGCGGAGAGACCCAGTACTTC
CASSPQVGSGETQYF
>TRBJ2-7|TRBV27|NA|NA
TGTGCCAGCAGTTTTAGGCGAGGACTAATCTACGAGCAGTACTTC
CASSFRRGLIYEQYF
>TRBJ2-2|TRBV11-1|TRBD1|NA
TGTGCCAGCAGATCGACAGGGGTAAACACCGGGGAGCTGTTTTTT
CASRSTGVNTGELFF
>TRBJ2-7|TRBV11-2|TRBD1|NA
TGTGCCAGCAGCCCGCGACCGGGACAGGGAGGCGAGCAGTACTTC
CASSPRPGQGGEQYF
>TRBJ2-1|TRBV29-1|TRBD2|NA
TGCAGCGTCGGGATTCTAGCGGGAGGGCCCTATGAGCAGTTCTTC
CSVGILAGGPYEQFF
>TRBJ2-3|TRBV21-1|NA|NA
TGTGCCAGCAGCACGTTCCGAGACGGAGGCGATAGTAATACGCAGTATTTT
CASSTFRDGGDSNTQYF
>TRBJ2-6|TRBV7-3|NA|NA
TGTGCCAGCAGCTTAACCCCCCACGCCTACTCTGGGGCCAACGTCCTGACTTTC
CASSLTPHAYSGANVLTF
>TRBJ2-5|TRBV5-1|TRBD1|NA
TGCGCCAGCAGCTCCCGGGACAGGAGGGCGGAGACCCAGTACTTC
CASSSRDRRAETQYF
>TRBJ2-6|TRBV5-1|TRBD1|NA
TGCGCCAGCAGCTTACAGGGGGTGGAAGCTGGGGCCAACGTCCTGACTTTC
CASSLQGVEAGANVLTF
>TRBJ1-5|TRBV7-2|NA|NA
TGTGCCAGCAGCCGAGACGGTAGCAATCAGCCCCAGCATTTT
CASSRDGSNQPQHF
>TRBJ2-3|TRBV28|NA|NA
TGTGCCAGCAGTGGGACTAGCACAGATACGCAGTATTTT
CASSGTSTDTQYF
>TRBJ2-5|TRBV10-3|TRBD2|NA
TGTGCCATTGGGGGGGGTTCTCGGCAAGAGACCCAGTACTTC
CAIGGGSRQETQYF
>TRBJ2-7|TRBV18|NA|NA
TGTGCCAGCTCACCTGGACTGGACTACGAGCAGTACTTC
CASSPGLDYEQYF
>TRBJ2-1|TRBV7-9|TRBD2|NA
TGTGCCAGCAGCTTAGTTCCGGCTAGCGGATACAATGAGCAGTTCTTC
CASSLVPASGYNEQFF
>TRBJ2-7|TRBV5-1|TRBD1|NA
TGCGCCAGCAGCGAAGCTCCGGGACAGACCTACGAGCAGTACTTC
CASSEAPGQTYEQYF
>TRBJ1-1|TRBV11-2|TRBD1|few
TGTGCCAGCAGCGTCAGACAGGGAACGGGCACTGAAGCTTTCTTT
CASSVRQGTGTEAFF
>TRBJ2-2|TRBV4-3|TRBD1|NA
TGCGCCAGCAGCCACCTGCTAACCGGGACAGGGAACACCGGGGAGCTGTTTTTT
CASSHLLTGTGNTGELFF
>TRBJ2-3|TRBV28|NA|NA
TGTGCCAGCAGTTTTCTCGCCGAATTGAAGCGTACGCAGTATTTT
CASSFLAELKRTQYF
>TRBJ1-3|TRBV9|NA|NA
TGTGCCAGCAGCGTGAGGGGGGATAGCTCTGGAAACACCATATATTTT
CASSVRGDSSGNTIYF
>TRBJ2-2|TRBV2|NA|NA
TGTGCCAGCATCGGGATTCCCCTTTTCACCGGGGAGCTGTTTTTT
CASIGIPLFTGELFF
>TRBJ2-7|TRBV18|TRBD2|NA
TGTGCCAGCTCACCAAGCCTAGCGGGAGGGTACGAGCAGTACTTC
CASSPSLAGGYEQYF
>TRBJ2-3|TRBV18|TRBD2|NA
TGTGCCAGCTCACCGCCGGGACTAGCGGGTCCCACAGATACGCAGTATTTT
CASSPPGLAGPTDTQYF
>TRBJ2-2|TRBV19|NA|NA
TGTGCCAGCTGCCGAGGGGGTGGATTAACTAATGCGAACACCGGGGAGCTGTTTTTT
CASCRGGGLTNANTGELFF
>TRBJ1-2|TRBV10-2|TRBD1|NA
TGCGCCAGCACCACTCGAGGGGGCGTCGCTGGAGGCTACACCTTC
CASTTRGGVAGGYTF
>TRBJ2-3|TRBV4-2|TRBD2|NA
TGTGCCAGCAGCCAAGAGCTGGCGGGAGGATCGCGGGACACAGATACGCAGTATTTT
CASSQELAGGSRDTDTQYF
>TRBJ2-2|TRBV28|NA|NA
TGTGCCAGCAGTTCCCCTGGGAACACCGGGGAGCTGTTTTTT
CASSSPGNTGELFF